This TCR beta chain was obtained from a study of T cell responses to AZD1222 COVID-19 vaccine (dated by TCRdb to the early 2020s). Looking at the study overall: AZD1222 recipients with second doses at about 4 weeks or about 12 weeks were pooled, because spike-specific TCR depth and breadth did not differ between schedules. TCR sequencing covered 230 or so trial participants: 207 given two doses of AZD1222 and approximately 25 given two doses of MenACWY control vaccine. Enrollment into the trials was organized by age into subgroups of 18-55, 56-69 and 70-plus years, and those subgroups contained roughly 150, 30 and 60 TCR-sequenced participants, respectively.

About this clone: Its antigen is unknown. Base qualities are not provided; no much larger clone lies one nucleotide away.

Clipping removes 5 bases from V and 1 base from J, with 8 as the unmatched junction base count. For CDR1 and CDR2, the germline V gene lists KGHSH and LQKENI. The CDR3 starts with the cysteine, ends with the phenylalanine, and has 17 residues. The DNA shown is the 51-base CDR3, in frame from base 1. Broad study findings and their caveats: The vaccine-associated CD4 TCRs covered the entire spike protein, and the dominant responses fell in regions 160-218 and 743-854. Only six AZD1222 recipients were SARS-CoV-2 seropositive at baseline, limiting conclusions about previously exposed vaccinees. In the small 56-69-year group, the increase in depth fell short of significance, most likely because of low power. Spike-specific TCR breadth and depth rose significantly after two AZD1222 doses compared with day 0 and with MenACWY recipients. No day 14 peak-response samples were available, so repertoires were characterized only after the peak T cell response. Participants were mostly white British and included more females than males, and it was suggested by the authors that clonal diversity may have been underestimated. Nearly half of unique spike-specific TCRs reportedly recognized epitopes outside regions mutated in the B.1.351 and B.1.1.7 variants.

Interpreted using the paper, the time point label stands for: baseline before first vaccination. Vaccinee samples came from UK trials COV001 and COV002, including a single-blind randomized controlled phase 2/3 trial of AZD1222 (ChAdOx1 nCoV-19) in healthy adults. Trial participant PBMC samples were collected at day 0 and day 28 after the second dose for TCRbeta chain sequencing. The CDR3 regions of human TCRbeta chains were analyzed by immunosequencing. The original methods were these. Repertoire TCRs were matched against a reference library of SARS-CoV-2-specific TCRs generated with the MIRA antigen-specificity platform. Breadth was defined as the fraction of unique TCRs that were SARS-CoV-2-associated, and depth was defined as the fraction of total T cells that were SARS-CoV-2-associated. Using the MIRA data, each spike-specific TCR was mapped to the spike region that the TCR reacts to and placed in a CD4 or CD8 class. Log10-transformed breadth and depth values were compared by one-way ANOVA with Sidak's multiple comparisons tests. TCRdb obtained this table from immuneACCESS and retained in-frame rearrangements with V and J assigned. These tables miss some clones; where compared with another copy, unresolved V genes account for less than half of the shortfall, and the remainder is unexplained. V and J calls and clone size are as listed in that table; D and trimming were resolved from the DNA. In all, the sample holds about 140,000 clones, and approximately 90% of those were seen once. About 3.5% of the sample comes from the top ten.

The chain employs TRBV18 and TRBJ2-5, with 12 junctional bases fitting TRBD2. The sample in question was peripheral blood, obtained on day 0 of AZD1222 vaccination. The receptor's source is an adult in good health. The DNA is as follows: TGTGCCAGCTCAGGACTAGCGGGGAAGTGGGGCCAAGAGACCCAGTACTTC. It codes for CASSGLAGKWGQETQYF.